This TCR beta chain was identified in a study of blood T cell repertoires in COVID-19 (dated by TCRdb to 2019 to 2021). Context from the whole study: Collaborator samples came from the United States, Italy and Spain and covered acute and convalescent phases of COVID-19. Where HLA class I and class II types were available, the types were taken from metadata supplied by the sample provider, not from assay-based typing. The material from the prospective study consisted of cDNA or gDNA derived from T cells, B-cell-depleted T cells, or PBMCs. The sample metadata nearly always contained a de-identified subject ID, COVID-19 status, age in years and sex. The samples were drawn from two sources: the first 160 participants of the ongoing ImmuneRACE study, and 1,200 or so subjects contributed by 6 global collaborators. The repertoires were released in a freely available public database intended as a resource for research on the immune response to SARS-CoV-2. Subjects who had been exposed to COVID-19, were actively infected with it, or had recovered from it provided the deeply sampled blood TCRbeta repertoires that made up the dataset.

General study outcomes and caveats: Clinical and demographic metadata were provided uncurated, with the amount varying by source and participant.

About this clone itself: No antigen is known for it. Nothing much larger sits one base from this clone, and base qualities are not available.

CDR1 SGHTA and CDR2 FQGNSA are derived from the germline V gene. V loses 5 bases of germline sequence and J loses 9 bases, and the interval between the two ends is 11 bases. The CDR3 covers 12 residues, taking in both the cysteine and the phenylalanine. The kept DNA is CDR3 alone, 36 bases in frame from the first base. TCRbeta CDR3 regions were amplified from genomic DNA using the immunoSEQ Assay, a bias-controlled multiplex PCR. The source study handled its data this way. Nucleated cell counts per sample were estimated from amplification of reference gene primers within the assay. Sequence reads were collapsed and filtered to measure the absolute abundance of every unique TCRbeta CDR3 rearrangement. Productive Simpson clonality was computed per sample as the square root of Simpson's diversity index over productive rearrangements. The table was pulled from immuneACCESS by TCRdb, which kept in-frame rearrangements only. Such tables lose some clones; where checked, under half of the loss comes from unresolved V genes, and the rest has no known cause. D and trimming come from the DNA, and the V and J calls and clone size come from that table. The sample records approximately 300,000 clones, approximately 85% of which are singletons. The top ten hold about 1.7% of the sample.

Whole blood was collected in K2EDTA tubes by collaborating institutions according to the institutions' own protocols. For TCRbeta analysis, collaborators shipped samples in one of three forms: frozen whole blood, isolated PBMCs, or DNA extracted from either of those sample types. The chain was built from TRBV7-2 and TRBJ2-1; the D gene is perhaps TRBD2, on 6 matching bases. The TCR was taken from a woman in her 50s with acute or convalescent COVID-19. Sequenced material: peripheral blood. The CDR3 here reads CASSTSGVEQFF. The nucleotides are TGTGCCAGCAGCACGTCGGGAGTTGAGCAGTTCTTC.